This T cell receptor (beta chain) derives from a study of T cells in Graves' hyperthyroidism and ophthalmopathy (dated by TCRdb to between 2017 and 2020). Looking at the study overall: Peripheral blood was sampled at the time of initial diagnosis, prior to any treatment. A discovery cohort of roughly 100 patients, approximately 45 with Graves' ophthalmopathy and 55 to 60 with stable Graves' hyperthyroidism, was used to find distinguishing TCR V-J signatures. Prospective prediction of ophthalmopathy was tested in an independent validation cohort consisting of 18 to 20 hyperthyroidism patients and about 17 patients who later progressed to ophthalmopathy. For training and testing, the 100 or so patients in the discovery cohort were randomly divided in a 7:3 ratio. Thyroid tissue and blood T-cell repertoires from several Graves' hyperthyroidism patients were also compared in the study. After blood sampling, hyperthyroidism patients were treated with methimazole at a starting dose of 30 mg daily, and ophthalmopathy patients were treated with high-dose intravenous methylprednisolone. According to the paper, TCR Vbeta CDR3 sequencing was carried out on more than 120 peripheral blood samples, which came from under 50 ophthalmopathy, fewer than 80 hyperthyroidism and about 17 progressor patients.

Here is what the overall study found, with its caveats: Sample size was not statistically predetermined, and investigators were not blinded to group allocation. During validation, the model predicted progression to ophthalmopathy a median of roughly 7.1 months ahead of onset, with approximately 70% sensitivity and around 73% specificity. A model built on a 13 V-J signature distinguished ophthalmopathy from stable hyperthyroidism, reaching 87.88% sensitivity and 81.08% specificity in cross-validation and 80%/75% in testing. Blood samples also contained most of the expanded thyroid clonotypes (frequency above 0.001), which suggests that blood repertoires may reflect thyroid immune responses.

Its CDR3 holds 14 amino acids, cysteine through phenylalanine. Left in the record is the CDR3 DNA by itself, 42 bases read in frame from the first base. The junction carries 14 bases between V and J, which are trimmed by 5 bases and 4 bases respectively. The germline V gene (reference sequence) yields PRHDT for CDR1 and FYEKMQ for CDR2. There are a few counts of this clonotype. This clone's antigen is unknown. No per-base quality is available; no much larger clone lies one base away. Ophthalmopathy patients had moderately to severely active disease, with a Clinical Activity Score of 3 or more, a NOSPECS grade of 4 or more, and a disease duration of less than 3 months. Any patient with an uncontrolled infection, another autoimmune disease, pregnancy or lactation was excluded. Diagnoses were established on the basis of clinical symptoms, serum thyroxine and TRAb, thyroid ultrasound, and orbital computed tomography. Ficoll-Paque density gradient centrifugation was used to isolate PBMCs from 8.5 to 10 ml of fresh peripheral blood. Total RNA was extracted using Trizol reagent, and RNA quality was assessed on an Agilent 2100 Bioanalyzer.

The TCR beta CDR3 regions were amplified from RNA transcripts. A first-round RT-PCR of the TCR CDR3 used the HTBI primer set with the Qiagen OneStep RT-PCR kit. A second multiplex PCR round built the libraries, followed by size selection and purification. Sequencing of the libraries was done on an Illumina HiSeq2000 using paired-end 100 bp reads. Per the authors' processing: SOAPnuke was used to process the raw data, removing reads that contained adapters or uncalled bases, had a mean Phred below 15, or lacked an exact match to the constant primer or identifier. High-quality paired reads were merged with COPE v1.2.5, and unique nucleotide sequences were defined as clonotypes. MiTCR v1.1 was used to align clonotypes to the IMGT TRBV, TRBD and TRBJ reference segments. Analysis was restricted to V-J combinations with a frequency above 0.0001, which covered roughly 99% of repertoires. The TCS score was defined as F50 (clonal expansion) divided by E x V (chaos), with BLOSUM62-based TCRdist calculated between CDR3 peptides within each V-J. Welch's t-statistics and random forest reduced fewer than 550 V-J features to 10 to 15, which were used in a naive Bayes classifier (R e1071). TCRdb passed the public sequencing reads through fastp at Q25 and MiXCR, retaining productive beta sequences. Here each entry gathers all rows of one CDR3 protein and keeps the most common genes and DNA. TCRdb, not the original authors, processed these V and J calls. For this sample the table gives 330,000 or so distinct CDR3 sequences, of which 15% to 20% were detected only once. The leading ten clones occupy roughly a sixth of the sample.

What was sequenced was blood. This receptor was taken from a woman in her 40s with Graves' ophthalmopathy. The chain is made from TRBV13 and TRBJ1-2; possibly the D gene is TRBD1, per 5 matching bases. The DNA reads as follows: TGTGCCAGCAGCGCCCGAGACAGCTTCTATGGCTACACCTTC. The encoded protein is CASSARDSFYGYTF.